One TCR beta chain is described in this entry. As yet, its antigen is unknown. Clones were sequenced by immunoSEQ multiplex PCR, and TCRdb holds only the in-frame ones, with some missing. The repertoire consists of over 75,000 clones, with roughly 87% occurring once and the leading ten covering roughly 1.5%. This sample stems from a study of OX40 agonist ivuxolimab in advanced cancers. General study points: Patients with a partial response at 0.1-3.0 mg/kg had among the lowest clonal expansion.

The clonotype originates from an adult with an advanced solid tumor such as melanoma, head and neck, liver or kidney cancer. Sequenced here: CD4+ or CD8+ T cells sorted from blood, sampled in a trial of the OX40 agonist ivuxolimab.

The CDR3 DNA sequence: TGTGCCAGTACATTCAGCCGGGGAACTAACTATGGCTACACCTTC. This codes for CASTFSRGTNYGYTF. V gene TRBV19 combines with J gene TRBJ1-2; D gene uncertain. V was cut by 7 bases and J by 0 bases, with 15 bases left in between. Looked up from germline, CDR1 is LNHDA and CDR2 is SQIVND (reference sequence). This CDR3 has 15 amino acids.